A single sample gave rise to the 10 T cell receptor gamma chains below, sequenced in a study of Vδ1+ human thymocytes (dated 2018 in TCRdb). These TCRs are of unknown antigen specificity. TCRdb lists the instrument as Illumina MiSeq. RNA extraction was carried out with the RNeasy mini kit, and reverse transcription was then done using Superscript III. CDR3 amplicons were generated by multiplex PCR with pooled V-gene forward primers and a constant-region reverse primer carrying Illumina adaptor overhangs. TCRdb called clones anew from the public reads via CATT; matching DNA rows were later pooled. The sample data list about 6,500 gamma-chain clones, and approximately 38% of these were observed just once. Around 1.9% of the sample comes from the top ten. The full study reports these points: The thymic TRG and TRD repertoires appeared highly polyclonal, with Gaussian CDR3 length distributions, in contrast to the oligoclonal repertoires of peripheral blood.

Sample: Vdelta1+ gamma-delta thymocytes from the thymus. What the cell subset or site label conveys for this sample: FACS-sorted CD3+ TCRalphabeta- TCRVdelta1+ TCRVdelta2- thymocytes. The receptors originated from a boy less than two years old who had congenital heart surgery.

This clone was found a few times. The chain has TRGV3 and TRGJ1 or TRGJ2. CDR1 and CDR2 (germline): VTNTFY, YDVSTARD (reference sequence). The CDR3 has 13 residues. J was trimmed by 5 bases and V by 0 bases; bases with no gene match: 4. The CDR3 DNA follows: TGTGCCACCTGGGACAGGATTGATTATAAGAAACTCTTT. Protein sequence: CATWDRIDYKKLF.

V usage is TRGV9 and J usage is TRGJ1 or TRGJ2. The J gene is not listed in TCRdb, so it was assigned here from a DNA match to germline. The CDR3 has 14 residues. J was trimmed by 4 bases and V by 2 bases; bases with no gene match: 8. Germline values: CDR1 GITISATS, CDR2 ISYDGTV (reference sequence). The chain's CDR3 is CALWEAPTYYKKLF. CDR3 sequence (DNA): TGTGCCTTGTGGGAGGCACCAACCTATTATAAGAAACTCTTT.

The chain recombines TRGV4 with TRGJ1 or TRGJ2. TCRdb lists no J gene, so it was determined here by aligning the DNA to germline. CDR1 is EGSTGY, CDR2 YDSYTSSV, per germline. The CDR3 runs 16 residues. Germline trimming cut 0 bases from V and 3 bases from J; bases unmatched to any gene: 11. CDR3 sequence: CATWDGPGTLYYKKLF. CDR3 sequence (DNA): TGTGCCACCTGGGATGGGCCGGGGACCCTTTATTATAAGAAACTCTTT.

This chain connects TRGV5P to TRGJ1 or TRGJ2. The J gene was not available in TCRdb and was assigned here by matching the DNA to germline segments. TRGV5P is annotated as a pseudogene. The CDR3 is 12 amino acids. The CDR3 sequence is CAAWGRLAKKLF. The CDR3, as DNA: TGTGCCGCCTGGGGCAGATTGGCAAAGAAACTCTTT.

This clone was counted a few times. The rearrangement uses TRGV4 and TRGJ1 or TRGJ2. This CDR3 spans 16 amino acids. The V and J ends lost 1 base and 5 bases, in that order; junction bases with no gene match: 14. Per germline, CDR1 EGSTGY and CDR2 YDSYTSSV. The CDR3 is CATWDGRQLPHYKKLF. CDR3 nucleotide sequence: TGTGCCACCTGGGATGGCCGCCAACTGCCTCATTATAAGAAACTCTTT.

This clone was observed a single time. The rearrangement joins TRGV8 to TRGJP2. Assignment of the J gene here rests on matching the DNA to germline, because TCRdb gives none. The CDR3 totals 14 residues. The V and J ends lost 6 bases and 0 bases, in that order; junction bases with no gene match: 4. Germline values: CDR1 VENAVY, CDR2 YDSYNSRV. This CDR3 reads CATWSNSSDWIKTF. Written as DNA, the CDR3 is TGTGCCACCTGGTCCAATAGTAGTGATTGGATCAAGACGTTT.

Comment on this clone: Other DNA sequences in this specimen translate into the identical CDR3. V and J are TRGV3 and TRGJ1 or TRGJ2. Because TCRdb records no J gene, it was assigned here through a match of the DNA to germline. This CDR3 contains 14 residues. Trimming at V came to 1 base and at J to 4 bases, leaving 7 bases not matched to a gene. CDR1 and CDR2 (germline): VTNTFY, YDVSTARD (reference sequence). CDR3 sequence reads: CATWDRRRYYKKLF. CDR3 sequence (DNA): TGTGCCACCTGGGACAGAAGAAGATATTATAAGAAACTCTTT.

This clone was seen only a few times. The chain has TRGV5 and TRGJ1 or TRGJ2. The V segment lost 0 bases and the J segment 4 bases; nucleotides outside the gene matches: 3. The CDR3 runs to 13 residues. Germline CDR1 and CDR2: VINAFY and YDVSNSKD. Here the CDR3 reads CATWDRQYYKKLF. The CDR3 nucleotides read TGTGCCACCTGGGACAGGCAGTATTATAAGAAACTCTTT.

The chain uses TRGV4 and TRGJ1 or TRGJ2. The J gene, missing from TCRdb, was assigned here through DNA to germline matching. From germline, CDR1 is EGSTGY and CDR2 YDSYTSSV. This CDR3 comprises 14 residues. Losses at the gene ends were 1 base for V and 3 bases for J; bases not matched to a gene: 6. The CDR3 sequence is CATWDGDSYYKKLF. As DNA, the CDR3 is TGTGCCACCTGGGATGGAGACAGTTATTATAAGAAACTCTTT.

This clone was counted only a few times. The chain recombines TRGV2 with TRGJ1 or TRGJ2. Germline V gene lookup returns CDR1 EGSNGY and CDR2 YDSYNSKV. This CDR3 has 12 amino acids. V was clipped by 6 bases and J by 8 bases; unmatched bases: 10. CDR3 sequence: CATWNHTDKKLF. The CDR3 DNA is TGTGCCACCTGGAACCACACGGATAAGAAACTCTTT.